One T cell receptor beta chain is described in this entry. Its cognate antigen has yet to be identified. The cohort consisted of approximately 670 healthy bone marrow donors. Cohort members were all nominally healthy when sampled, although unrecorded immune exposures were likely present. The donor tested CMV seropositive and was one of the 289 seropositive cohort members. Each donor provided a peripheral blood sample, and peripheral blood mononuclear cells were used for TCR beta sequencing. The Qiagen DNeasy Blood Extraction Kit was used to extract genomic DNA from the blood cell samples. Via the germline V gene, CDR1 is MNHNS and CDR2 SASEGT. Inclusive of the bounding cysteine and phenylalanine, the CDR3 is 13 residues long. Just the 39-base CDR3 DNA is kept, in frame starting at base 1. Deletion took 4 bases off V and 4 bases off J, with a span of 10 bases between the germline ends. The method was the immunoSEQ multiplex PCR assay. For the multiplex PCR, a mixture combining 60 forward primers for TCR Vbeta segments and 13 reverse primers for TCR Jbeta segments was used. Amplification of the CDR3 region of rearranged TCR beta genes was performed with a multiplex PCR assay on genomic DNA. Amplified TCR beta libraries were sequenced as 87-base-pair reads on the Illumina HiSeq System. The authors processed their data as follows. In a later analysis, tens of millions of unique TCR beta chains were counted across the roughly 700 repertoires, and around 10 million of these chains were shared by at least two donors. A nearest-neighbor algorithm error-corrected the raw reads and collapsed the reads into unique sequences, merging closely related sequences to remove PCR and sequencing errors. V, D and J gene segments were assigned by aligning CDR3 sequences to IMGT reference sequences. For a sequence to be retained, at least a six-nucleotide match to both a V gene segment and a J gene segment was required. Rearrangements were called productive when the CDR3 lacked stop codons and stayed in frame with V and J; all others were non-productive. CDR3 was defined by IMGT convention, running from the second conserved V-encoded cysteine to the conserved J-encoded phenylalanine. The earlier analysis of about 500 of the donors excluded sequences that lacked an unambiguous match to a single V gene segment. In an earlier analysis of roughly 500 of the donors, V segments were called functional above 56.7% productive rearrangements and were called segregating when the between-donor standard deviation exceeded 5%. A statistical classification framework was built for diagnosing cytomegalovirus status from the catalog of TCR beta chain sequences. A later analysis assigned V and J genes by comparing TCR nucleotide sequences with IMGT/GENE-DB human TR gene sequences. Using the TCRdist pipeline, a later analysis assigned CDR3 sequences along with most-parsimonious VDJ recombination scenarios. In a later analysis, every TCR beta chain was defined by the combination of its CDR3 amino acid sequence and its V-gene family, and reads without a unique V-gene family were dropped. In a later analysis, fewer than 600 highly shared, low-generation-probability nucleotide sequences were removed to address suspected cross-contamination and a sequencing artifact. In a later analysis, a clonal expansion index was calculated for each public chain from normalized within-repertoire ranks of inferred template counts. A later analysis computed generation probabilities with a VDJ recombination model fitted to out-of-frame rearrangements, and checked the results against IGoR. Hypergeometric tests were used in a later analysis to score TCR-TCR, TCR-HLA and TCR-CMV co-occurrence, with a repertoire-size bias correction applied to the TCR pairs. False discovery rates were estimated in a later analysis by permuting HLA or CMV assignments 20 times. A later analysis grouped co-occurring TCRs with DBSCAN, adding TCRdist sequence similarity when clustering within HLA-allele-positive subsets. For co-occurrence clustering, repertoires with fewer than 30,000 or more than 120,000 public chains were excluded, along with roughly 5 repertoires with anomalous nucleotide sharing. TCRdb took over this immuneACCESS table, retaining in-frame rearrangements with V and J assigned. Such tables are incomplete; in checked studies, under half of the missing clones stem from an unresolved V gene, and the remainder is unexplained. D and trimming were read from the DNA, whereas the V and J calls and clone size are those reported in that table. The sample table on file contains 200,000 to 250,000 clones. The ten largest make up approximately 0.98% of the sample.

The data were obtained in a study of cytomegalovirus exposure and HLA in healthy donors (dated by TCRdb to about 2017). With respect to the entire study: An earlier analysis of some 600 of the donors reported 276 Gb of sequence data and 117 million unique TCR beta sequences obtained from around 180 million T cells. Several DR-DQ haplotypes were treated as single units for association and clustering because of strong linkage in the cohort. The study was designed to test whether signatures of past pathogen exposure could be identified by cataloging public T cell receptors. The study used immunosequencing to profile the T cell repertoires of several hundred subjects and linked those repertoires to cytomegalovirus serostatus. Typing coverage varied by locus: roughly 620-640 donors for A, B, C, DRB1 and DQB1; more than 500 for DQA1; approximately 570 for DPA1; roughly 450 for DPB1. Of the roughly 400 genotyped donors, approximately 80% were placed in the genetic ancestry cluster associated with self-reported Caucasian donors. The later analysis used no new phenotypic data to find candidate immune exposures, relying instead on TCR beta sequences and their occurrence across donors. Along with the approximately 700-subject first cohort, a separate validation cohort of over a hundred different subjects was used. All discovery cohort repertoires had been generated on a single sequencing platform. The study combined high-throughput TCR immunosequencing, statistical association of individual TCRs with disease status, and machine learning to predict cytomegalovirus infection status. A later genetic analysis used genome-wide SNP genotypes for about 55% of the 666 donors, treating that subset as a discovery cohort. In an earlier analysis of roughly 580 of the donors, high-throughput TCR beta sequencing was used to judge whether each TCR beta V gene segment behaved as functional or pseudogenic. Among around 400 genotyped donors of the cohort, an average of roughly 240,000 unique TCR beta nucleotide sequences were sequenced per donor, roughly 20% of them non-productive. Donor age, sex, ethnicity and CMV serostatus were compiled together with the repertoire data. An early release covering around 630 HLA-typed donors comprised about 300 gigabases of sequencing data and 85 million or so unique TCR sequences. Both class I and class II loci were covered by HLA typing, at four-digit resolution. To study patterns of TCR occurrence, a later analysis re-analyzed previously published TCR beta repertoires from 550 to 800 donors and added high-resolution HLA genotyping.

Findings and caveats that apply to the study as a whole: In a later genetic analysis, fewer N-insertions in productive TCRs were reported among donors in an Asian-associated ancestry cluster than the roughly 710-donor mean. In a later analysis, several top co-occurrence clusters were reported to appear linked to parvovirus B19, influenza, CMV and Epstein-Barr virus. The authors suggested that the approach could potentially be generalized to other disease states and immunological phenotypes. Assigning TCR associations to individual alleles was difficult when HLA alleles, especially DR and DQ, strongly co-occurred. According to a later analysis, most CMV-associated TCR beta chains appeared to be HLA-restricted, and the HLA associations seemed to be driven largely by CMV exposure. Most TCR sequences were seen in very few donors, while some public TCRs were found in many individuals. Linkage disequilibrium might explain the correlated functional status among segregating V segments, but an unknown experimental factor could not be ruled out. In both the original and validation cohorts, the classifier was reported to diagnose cytomegalovirus status with high specificity and sensitivity. A further reported finding was that TCR beta sequences accurately predicted the HLA-A and HLA-B alleles for most subjects in the first cohort. A cluster of highly shared sequence variants was judged likely to be a technical artifact of the sequencing pipeline. Broadly in line with IMGT annotations, most TCR beta V segments showed up in productive rearrangements about 90% or about 30% of the time in an earlier analysis of several hundred of the donors. In a later analysis, the rate of TCR association differed among HLA loci, with DRB1 alleles having the most associated TCRs and HLA-C alleles having the fewest. Some IMGT-functional V segments, including TRBV6-2 and TRBV6-3, could not be told apart with the 87-base-pair reads, so those segments were excluded. The study gave a list of about 160 TCR beta chains associated with cytomegalovirus. Because counts were too low, seventeen rarely observed V segments, including chromosome 9 orphons, were left out of the earlier analysis of 587 of the donors. Compared with equally common non-associated chains, HLA-associated TCR beta chains in a later analysis were more clonally expanded and had lower generation probabilities. Because some donors lacked HLA typing at each locus, the association tests relied only on the typed subset. Sequencing depth was assumed to be roughly uniform across donors in the presence/absence analyses, though that assumption may not hold. In a later genetic analysis, a missense DCLRE1C variant was associated with V-gene and J-gene trimming of TCR beta chains, and the association was replicated in an independent cohort. Specific HLA alleles were associated with 15,000 to 20,000 TCR beta sequences at a false discovery rate of 0.05 in a later analysis. For the cohort, immune exposure information was limited to CMV serostatus. A few of the identified cytomegalovirus-associated TCR beta chains were confirmed in vitro to be specific for cytomegalovirus antigens. In this cohort, only TCR beta chains were sequenced, and detectable features were limited by the absence of alpha or paired-chain data.

Rearrangement joined TRBV6-1 to TRBJ1-1, and perhaps TRBD1 as D gene, on 5 matching bases. The receptor was derived from a woman aged 30 to 39 in good health and CMV-seropositive. The sample comprised PBMCs. In nucleotide form, the sequence is TGTGCCAGCAGTGTCTGGGGCCCCACTGAAGCTTTCTTT. Its protein is CASSVWGPTEAFF.